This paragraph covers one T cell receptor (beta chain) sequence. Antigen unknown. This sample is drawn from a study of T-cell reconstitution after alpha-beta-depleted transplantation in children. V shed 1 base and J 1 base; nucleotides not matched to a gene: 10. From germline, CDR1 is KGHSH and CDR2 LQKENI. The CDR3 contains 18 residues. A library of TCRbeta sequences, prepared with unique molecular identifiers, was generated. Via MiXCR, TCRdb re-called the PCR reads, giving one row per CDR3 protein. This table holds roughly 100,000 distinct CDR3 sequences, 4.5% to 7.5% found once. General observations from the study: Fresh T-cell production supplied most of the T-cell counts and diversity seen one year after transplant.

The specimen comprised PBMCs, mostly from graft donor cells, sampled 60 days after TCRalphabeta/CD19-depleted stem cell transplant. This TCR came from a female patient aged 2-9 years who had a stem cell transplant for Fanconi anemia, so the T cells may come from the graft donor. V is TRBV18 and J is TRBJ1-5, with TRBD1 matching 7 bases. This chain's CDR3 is CASSPRWTGYGSNQPQHF. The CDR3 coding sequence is TGTGCCAGCTCACCACGTTGGACAGGTTACGGGAGCAATCAGCCCCAGCATTTT.